Listed here are 27 T cell receptor beta chains from one sample, sequenced in a study of radiotherapy plus CTLA-4 blockade in lung cancer. The table came from immunoSEQ multiplex PCR; TCRdb's copy has only in-frame clones and leaves some out. The repertoire has about 73,000 clones, around 86% of them found once; the top ten carry around two fifths. The sample consisted of peripheral blood, taken from a patient treated with radiotherapy plus ipilimumab. The receptor set was obtained from a human donor with non-small cell lung cancer that progressed on radiotherapy plus ipilimumab.

The chain recombines TRBV28 with TRBJ2-7; D tentatively fits TRBD1 or TRBD2 (5 bases each). Germline CDR1 is MDHEN and CDR2 is SYDVKM. Trimming removed 5 bases at V and 6 bases at J, with 20 bases between. This CDR3 region has 15 residues. CDR3: CASSLSRGLAGEQYV. DNA for the CDR3: TGTGCCAGCAGTCTCTCTCGGGGCCTGGCGGGCGAGCAGTACGTC.

This chain connects TRBV4-1 to TRBJ2-1, with a weak D call TRBD2 (5 bases). V lost 3 bases and J 5 bases, leaving 14 bases between the germline ends. The CDR3 length is 15 residues. Germline CDR1 and CDR2: MGHRA and YSYEKL. The CDR3 DNA sequence: TGCGCCAGCAGCCATCCCCCTCGGGGAAACAATGAGCAGTTCTTC. It encodes CASSHPPRGNNEQFF.

The V and J genes are TRBV2 and TRBJ1-5, with 10 bases lining up with TRBD1. Unmatched junction bases numbered 4, after V lost 6 bases and J lost 8 bases. This CDR3 is built from 13 residues. Germline V CDR1 and CDR2: SNHLY, FYNNEI. CDR3 sequence: CASRGQGSEPQHF. CDR3 bases: TGTGCCAGCAGGGGACAGGGGAGTGAGCCCCAGCATTTT.

The count of this clone is one. This chain joins TRBV30 and TRBJ2-1; D unresolved. This CDR3 region has 13 residues. V was cut by 3 bases and J by 6 bases, with 12 bases left in between. CDR1 is GTSNPN, CDR2 SVGIG, per germline (reference sequence). DNA of the CDR3: TGTGCCTGGAGCCTGGGATCGATCAATGAGCAGTTCTTC. It translates to CAWSLGSINEQFF.

The rearrangement joins TRBV28 to TRBJ2-6, with D perhaps TRBD2 (5 bases). V lost 1 base, J lost 1 base, and 5 bases lay in between. Germline lookup yields CDR1 MDHEN and CDR2 SYDVKM. The CDR3 loop spans 15 amino acids. The CDR3 spells CASSLSGSGANVLTF. The DNA of the CDR3 is TGTGCCAGCAGTTTATCGGGGTCTGGGGCCAACGTCCTGACTTTC.

The genes are TRBV28 and TRBJ2-2, with D perhaps matching TRBD2 (7 bases). The CDR3 loop spans 14 amino acids. Trimming took off 6 bases at V and 4 bases at J, with 12 bases between the two ends. Germline V gene data show CDR1 as MDHEN and CDR2 as SYDVKM. The DNA of the CDR3 is TGTGCCAGCAGCCAGGGAGGGGGCACCGGGGAGCTGTTTTTT. Encoded protein: CASSQGGGTGELFF.

This clone is a singleton in its sample. The rearrangement links TRBV30 to TRBJ1-2; no reliable D call. The CDR3 covers 13 residues. V lost 2 bases and J 2 bases, leaving 9 bases between the germline ends. Germline loops: CDR1 GTSNPN, CDR2 SVGIG (reference sequence). In nucleotides, the CDR3 is TGTGCCTGGAGTCATACACGAAACTATGGCTACACCTTC. Translating it yields CAWSHTRNYGYTF.

This rearrangement joins TRBV6-5 to TRBJ2-7; unclear D gene. V lost 2 bases and J 1 base, leaving 6 bases between the germline ends. Germline V gene data show CDR1 as MNHEY and CDR2 as SVGAGI. This CDR3 comprises 13 residues. The DNA of the CDR3 is TGTGCCAGCAGTTACGTGGGATCCTACGAGCAGTACGTC. Encoded protein: CASSYVGSYEQYV.

The chain is built from TRBV5-4 and TRBJ2-1, with 9 bases aligning to TRBD1. V lost 4 bases and J lost 5; bases outside the gene matches: 1. The CDR3 sequence is 13 residues long. Germline lookup yields CDR1 SGHNT and CDR2 YYREEE (reference sequence). The CDR3 DNA sequence: TGTGCCAGCAGCCGGACAGGGGACAATGAGCAGTTCTTC. Translated: CASSRTGDNEQFF.

The chain is built from TRBV4-1 and TRBJ1-2; D call uncertain. V dropped 1 base and J dropped 3 bases, with 15 bases sitting between them. Per germline, CDR1 MGHRA and CDR2 YSYEKL. This CDR3 has 16 residues. CDR3 residues: CASSQVRGKGYYGYTF. As DNA, the CDR3 is TGCGCCAGCAGCCAAGTTCGGGGAAAAGGATACTATGGCTACACCTTC.

This chain joins TRBV30 and TRBJ2-5; D tentatively reads TRBD1 or TRBD2 (6 bases each). V lost 4 bases to trimming and J lost 5 bases, with 14 bases between them. There are 13 residues in the CDR3. Germline V lookup: CDR1 GTSNPN, CDR2 SVGIG (reference sequence). The CDR3 here is CAWNRGLAETQYF. CDR3 coding DNA: TGTGCCTGGAATCGGGGGCTAGCTGAGACCCAGTACTTC. The full variable domain, with the rest looked up from reference TRBV30 and TRBJ2-5, is SQTIHQWPATLVQPVGSPLSLECTVEGTSNPNLYWYRQAAGRGLQLLFYSVGIGQISSEVPQNLSASRPQDRQFILSSKKLLLSDSGFYLCAWNRGLAETQYFGPGTRLLVL.

The rearrangement uses TRBV5-1 and TRBJ2-3, with 7 bases aligning to TRBD2. The CDR3 extends over 15 amino acids. In germline, CDR1 is SGHRS, CDR2 YFSETQ. Germline trimming cut 0 bases from V and 3 bases from J; bases unmatched to any gene: 4. The CDR3 loop reads CASSLAAGVTDTQYF. The CDR3, as DNA: TGCGCCAGCAGCTTGGCCGCGGGAGTGACAGATACGCAGTATTTT. Looking up the rest from reference TRBV5-1 and TRBJ2-3 gives the full variable domain: KAGVTQTPRYLIKTRGQQVTLSCSPISGHRSVSWYQQTPGQGLQFLFEYFSETQRNKGNFPGRFSGRQFSNSRSEMNVSTLELGDSALYLCASSLAAGVTDTQYFGPGTRLTVL.

The J gene is TRBJ2-1, the V gene TRBV7-8; the D is unclear. Between the trimmed V and J ends, which lost 4 bases and 5 bases, there was a span of 3 bases. The CDR3 is 11 amino acids. Looked up from germline, CDR1 is SGHVS and CDR2 is FQNEAQ. The CDR3 spells CASSSDNEQFF. The DNA for the CDR3 is TGTGCCAGCAGCTCAGACAATGAGCAGTTCTTC.

This chain uses TRBV14 with TRBJ1-1; 8 bases are a match to TRBD1. The CDR3 runs to 15 residues. Germline V CDR1 and CDR2: SGHDN, FVKESK. Unmatched junction bases numbered 6, after V lost 4 bases and J lost 2 bases. In DNA form, the CDR3 reads TGTGCCAGCAGCCTTAGGACAGGGAGAAACACTGAAGCTTTCTTT. Translating it yields CASSLRTGRNTEAFF.

The chain recombines TRBV5-4 with TRBJ2-5, with 7 nucleotides matching TRBD1. Germline CDR1 is SGHNT and CDR2 is YYREEE (reference sequence). Trimming took 5 bases from V and 0 from J; bases not matched to a gene: 4. CDR3 length: 14 amino acids. In DNA form, the CDR3 reads TGTGCCAGCAGACTGGACAGGTACCAAGAGACCCAGTACTTC. Translating gives CASRLDRYQETQYF.

This clone appeared a single time. V usage is TRBV6-5 and J usage is TRBJ2-7; D is unclear. The CDR3 totals 13 residues. Trimming took 2 bases from V and 1 from J, leaving 6 bases between them. Germline V gene sequence: CDR1 MNHEY, CDR2 SVGAGI. Here the CDR3 DNA reads TGTGCCAGCAGTTACGTTGGATCCTACGAGCAGTACTTC. Translating gives CASSYVGSYEQYF.

This rearrangement joins TRBV5-1 to TRBJ1-1; a possible D gene is TRBD1 (5 bases). The CDR3 spans 12 residues. Deletions cut 0 bases from V and 7 bases from J, with 7 bases between. Germline V gene data show CDR1 as SGHRS and CDR2 as YFSETQ. In DNA, the CDR3 is TGCGCCAGCAGCTTGGATCAGGGTGAAGCTTTCTTT. It translates to CASSLDQGEAFF.

The genes are TRBV2 and TRBJ1-3, with D possibly TRBD1 on 6 matching bases. Trimming shortened V by 4 bases and J by 0 bases, and 13 bases separated the two germline ends. From germline, CDR1 is SNHLY and CDR2 FYNNEI. The CDR3 runs 16 residues. The CDR3 reads CASSGKDSNSGNTIYF. CDR3 in DNA: TGTGCCAGCAGTGGAAAGGACAGTAACTCTGGAAACACCATATATTTT.

V gene TRBV4-1 combines with J gene TRBJ2-7; no clear D. Trimming shortened V by 1 base and J by 6 bases, and 16 bases separated the two germline ends. CDR1 is MGHRA, CDR2 YSYEKL, per germline. This CDR3 contains 15 residues. CDR3 protein: CASSQVVGSVFEQYF. CDR3 coding DNA: TGCGCCAGCAGCCAAGTGGTGGGGTCCGTTTTCGAGCAGTACTTC.

CDR3 in amino acids: CASRTVYTGELFF. In DNA, the CDR3 is TGTGCCAGCCGGACAGTTTACACCGGGGAGCTGTTTTTT. V usage is TRBV9 and J usage is TRBJ2-2, with D possibly being TRBD1 (6 bases). This CDR3 is 13 amino acids long. V lost 7 bases and J 3 bases, leaving 10 bases between the germline ends. Germline CDR1 reads SGDLS; CDR2 reads YYNGEE.

The chain carries TRBV6-5 and TRBJ1-2, with D maybe TRBD1 (6 bases). Trimming took off 0 bases at V and 8 bases at J, with 13 bases between the two ends. This CDR3 spans 14 amino acids. CDR1 MNHEY and CDR2 SVGAGI come from the germline V gene. The CDR3 sequence is CASSYSPSGEGYTF. For the CDR3, the DNA is TGTGCCAGCAGTTACTCGCCTTCAGGGGAGGGCTACACCTTC.

For the CDR3, the DNA is TGTGCCAGCAGTGAAGATGGGGGGAGGGAGCAGTACTTC. Amino acids: CASSEDGGREQYF. V usage is TRBV6-5 and J usage is TRBJ2-7, with TRBD2 as a possible D gene (6 bases). The germline CDR1 and CDR2 sequences are MNHEY and SVGAGI. V lost 5 bases and J lost 7, with 15 bases in between. This CDR3 comprises 13 residues.

The chain uses TRBV2 and TRBJ2-1, with 13 bases lining up with TRBD2. Per germline, CDR1 SNHLY and CDR2 FYNNEI. The length of the CDR3 is 14 residues. V trimming: 7 bases; J trimming: 10 bases; junction bases outside the gene matches: 7. In DNA, the CDR3 is TGTGCCAGCACCTCAGGGACTAGCGGGAACGAGCAGTTCTTC. Amino acids: CASTSGTSGNEQFF. Together with reference TRBV2 and TRBJ2-1, the CDR3 gives the full variable domain: EPEVTQTPSHQVTQMGQEVILRCVPISNHLYFYWYRQILGQKVEFLVSFYNNEISEKSEIFDDQFSVERPDGSNFTLKIRSTKLEDSAMYFCASTSGTSGNEQFFGPGTRLTVL.

The chain carries TRBV9 and TRBJ2-6, with a weak D call TRBD1 (6 bases). The V gene's germline CDR1 is SGDLS and CDR2 YYNGEE. CDR3 length: 14 residues. The V and J ends lost 3 bases and 2 bases respectively, with 6 bases between them. In DNA, the CDR3 is TGTGCCAGCAGCGACAGGGCTGGGGCCAACGTCCTGACTTTC. Translating it yields CASSDRAGANVLTF.

J is TRBJ2-7 and V is TRBV5-1; no clear D gene. V shed 4 bases and J shed 3 bases, with 14 bases lying between them. This CDR3 region has 14 residues. Per germline, CDR1 SGHRS and CDR2 YFSETQ. The CDR3 region is CASSKEPSYYEQYF. In DNA form, the CDR3 reads TGCGCCAGCAGCAAGGAGCCATCCTACTACGAGCAGTACTTC.

The V gene is TRBV7-6, the J gene TRBJ2-2; D possibly corresponds to TRBD1 (5 bases). Germline V gives CDR1 SGHVS, CDR2 FNYEAQ. The CDR3 extends over 15 amino acids. Trimming shortened V by 1 base and J by 1 base, and 7 bases separated the two germline ends. For the CDR3, the DNA is TGTGCCAGCAGCTTAGAGCAGGGGAACACCGGGGAGCTGTTTTTT. It specifies CASSLEQGNTGELFF.

The chain has TRBV6-5 and TRBJ1-2; D is unresolved. V lost 0 bases to trimming and J lost 2 bases, with 10 bases between them. Looked up from germline, CDR1 is MNHEY and CDR2 is SVGAGI. The CDR3 totals 15 residues. Written as DNA, the CDR3 is TGTGCCAGCAGTTACTCTTTTTCGGGGAACTATGGCTACACCTTC. This sequence encodes CASSYSFSGNYGYTF.